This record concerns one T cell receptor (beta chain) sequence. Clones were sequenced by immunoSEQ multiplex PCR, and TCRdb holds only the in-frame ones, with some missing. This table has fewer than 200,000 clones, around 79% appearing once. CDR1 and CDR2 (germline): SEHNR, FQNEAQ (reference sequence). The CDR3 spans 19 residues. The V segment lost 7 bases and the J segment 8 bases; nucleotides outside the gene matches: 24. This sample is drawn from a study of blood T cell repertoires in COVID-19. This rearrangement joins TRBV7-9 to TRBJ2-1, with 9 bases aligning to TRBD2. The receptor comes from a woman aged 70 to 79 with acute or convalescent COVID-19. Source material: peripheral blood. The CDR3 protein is CASTYIVGSGSRWLDEQFF. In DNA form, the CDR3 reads TGTGCCAGCACCTACATCGTGGGTAGCGGGAGCAGATGGTTGGATGAGCAGTTCTTC.